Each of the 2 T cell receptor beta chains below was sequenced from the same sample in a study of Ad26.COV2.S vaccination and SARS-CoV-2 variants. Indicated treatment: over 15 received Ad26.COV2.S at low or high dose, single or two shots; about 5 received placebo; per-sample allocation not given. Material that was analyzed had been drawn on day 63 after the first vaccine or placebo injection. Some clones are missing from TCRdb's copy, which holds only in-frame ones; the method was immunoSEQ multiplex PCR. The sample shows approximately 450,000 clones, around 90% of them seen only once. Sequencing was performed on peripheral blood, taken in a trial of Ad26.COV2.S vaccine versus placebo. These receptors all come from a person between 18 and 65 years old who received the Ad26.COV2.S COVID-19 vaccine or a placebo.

The CDR3 is CASSYSGFTDTQYF. The CDR3 region has the DNA TGTGCCAGCAGTTACTCGGGGTTCACAGATACGCAGTATTTT. V and J are TRBV6-2 or TRBV6-3 and TRBJ2-3; D is ambiguous. V gave up 0 bases and J gave up 2 bases, with 6 bases separating them. Germline V gene lookup returns CDR1 MNHEY and CDR2 SVGEGT. The CDR3 loop spans 14 amino acids.

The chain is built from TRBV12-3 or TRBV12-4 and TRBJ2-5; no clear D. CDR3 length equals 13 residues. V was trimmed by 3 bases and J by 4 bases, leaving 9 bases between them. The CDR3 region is CASSFSGLETQYF. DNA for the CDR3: TGTGCCAGCAGTTTTTCTGGGTTAGAGACCCAGTACTTC.